What follows are 31 T cell receptor beta chains derived from one specimen sequenced in a study of early stage breast cancer tumors. Profiled with immunoSEQ multiplex PCR; TCRdb holds only in-frame clones, not every one. The table lists some 72,000 clones, 65% to 85% of them singletons. The sample consisted of blood. These receptor sequences come from a person between 55 and 69 years old with breast cancer.

V usage is TRBV5-1 and J usage is TRBJ2-3, with 8 positions matching TRBD2. J lost 3 bases, V lost 0 bases, and 15 bases had no gene match. The germline gives CDR1 SGHRS, CDR2 YFSETQ. This CDR3 comprises 19 residues. The chain's CDR3 is CASSLGSWRGVIGTDTQYF. Written as DNA, the CDR3 is TGCGCCAGCAGCTTGGGCTCCTGGCGGGGGGTCATTGGGACAGATACGCAGTATTTT.

This clone came up a few times. The CDR3 nucleotides are TGTGCCAGCACCCCCGGGGCAGGTGGCTACACCTTC. Translation gives CASTPGAGGYTF. The V call is TRBV6-1, the J call TRBJ1-2; D perhaps matches TRBD1 (5 bases). The CDR3 loop spans 12 amino acids. The V end lost 7 bases, the J end lost 7 bases, and 13 bases lay between the germline ends. Per the germline V gene, CDR1 is MNHNS and CDR2 is SASEGT.

This clone was recorded once. The J gene is TRBJ2-7, the V gene TRBV5-5; 8 bases fit TRBD1. The CDR3 covers 15 residues. Germline V gene data show CDR1 as SGHKS and CDR2 as YYEKEE (reference sequence). Trimming removed 0 bases from V and 2 bases from J; junction bases left unmatched: 4. The CDR3 is CASSLGPGGAYEQYF. The CDR3 DNA sequence: TGTGCCAGCAGCTTGGGCCCAGGGGGCGCCTACGAGCAGTACTTC.

V gene TRBV5-4 combines with J gene TRBJ1-1; D not resolved. The length of the CDR3 is 13 residues. V lost 5 bases to trimming and J lost 1 base, with 9 bases between them. Germline assignment: CDR1 SGHNT and CDR2 YYREEE (reference sequence). The CDR3, as DNA: TGTGCCAGCAGTTATGGAAAGAACACTGAAGCTTTCTTT. This gives the protein CASSYGKNTEAFF.

This clone was seen once. The rearrangement joins TRBV19 to TRBJ2-7, with D perhaps matching TRBD1 (5 bases). This CDR3 comprises 12 residues. Germline V gene data show CDR1 as LNHDA and CDR2 as SQIVND (reference sequence). With 6 bases removed from V and 2 bases from J, the gap between germline ends came to 8 bases. The CDR3 DNA sequence: TGTGCCAGTAGGCAGGGCCCCTACGAGCAGTACTTC. Protein: CASRQGPYEQYF. Variable domain in full (rest from reference TRBV19 and TRBJ2-7): DGGITQSPKYLFRKEGQNVTLSCEQNLNHDAMYWYRQDPGQGLRLIYYSQIVNDFQKGDIAEGYSVSREKKESFPLTVTSAQKNPTAFYLCASRQGPYEQYFGPGTRLTVT.

The chain employs TRBV6-1 and TRBJ2-2, with D unclear. Trimming removed 5 bases at V and 5 bases at J, with 6 bases between. Germline loops: CDR1 MNHNS, CDR2 SASEGT. The length of the CDR3 is 12 residues. CDR3 nucleotide sequence: TGTGCCAGCAGTTTTATAACCGGGGAGCTGTTTTTT. Translated, it gives CASSFITGELFF.

This clone was recorded once. The rearrangement uses TRBV6-5 and TRBJ2-6; D might be TRBD1 or TRBD2, each matching 6 bases. The CDR3 totals 16 residues. V lost 4 bases and J 5 bases, leaving 15 bases between the germline ends. Germline values: CDR1 MNHEY, CDR2 SVGAGI. The CDR3 DNA reads as TGTGCCAGCAGTTCCCCTGGAGGGGGGAGGGCCAACGTCCTGACTTTC. It translates to CASSSPGGGRANVLTF.

The chain combines TRBV6-1 with TRBJ2-3; possibly TRBD1 for D (6 bases). This CDR3 contains 16 residues. The germline V gene has CDR1 MNHNS and CDR2 SASEGT. Between the trimmed V and J ends, which lost 4 bases and 0 bases, there was a span of 14 bases. The CDR3 spells CASSALTGASTDTQYF. In DNA form, the CDR3 reads TGTGCCAGCAGTGCGCTGACAGGAGCCAGCACAGATACGCAGTATTTT.

The chain joins TRBV7-3 to TRBJ2-3; the D gene is possibly TRBD2 (5 bases). The CDR3 sequence is 14 residues long. V lost 0 bases and J lost 6, with 10 bases in between. Germline V gene data show CDR1 as SGHTA and CDR2 as FQGTGA. This CDR3 reads CASSLTGVMDTQYF. DNA for the CDR3: TGTGCCAGCAGCTTAACGGGAGTCATGGATACGCAGTATTTT.

Here the CDR3 DNA reads TGTGCCAGCAGCTTTCAGGCCCGAGGGGACGAGCAGTACTTC. Its translation: CASSFQARGDEQYF. The V and J genes are TRBV5-5 and TRBJ2-7; either TRBD1 or TRBD2 may supply D (5 bases each). Germline V gene data show CDR1 as SGHKS and CDR2 as YYEKEE (reference sequence). The CDR3 has 14 amino acids. V lost 2 bases, J lost 5 bases, and 14 bases lay in between.

In nucleotides, the CDR3 is TGTGCCTGGAATAGGGGGCCTGGAAACACCATATATTTT. It encodes CAWNRGPGNTIYF. The rearrangement links TRBV30 to TRBJ1-3, with 7 bases identical to TRBD1. CDR1 is GTSNPN and CDR2 is SVGIG in the germline V gene (reference sequence). The CDR3 is 13 amino acids. V was pared by 4 bases and J by 2 bases, with 2 bases of the junction left unmatched.

The chain joins TRBV6-6 to TRBJ1-5; D not certain. The V and J ends lost 6 bases and 2 bases respectively, with 11 bases between them. The CDR3 sequence is 14 residues long. Germline values: CDR1 MNHNY, CDR2 SVGAGI (reference sequence). CDR3 residues: CASRALEGNQPQHF. CDR3 nucleotide sequence: TGTGCCAGCAGAGCTTTAGAAGGCAATCAGCCCCAGCATTTT.

The chain couples TRBV5-1 to TRBJ2-3; D possibly matches TRBD1 or TRBD2 (5 bases each). Germline CDR1 is SGHRS and CDR2 is YFSETQ. V lost 4 bases, J lost 4 bases, and 16 bases lay in between. The CDR3 loop spans 15 amino acids. CDR3 sequence reads: CASSLSGAKSDTQYF. CDR3 sequence (DNA): TGCGCCAGCAGCCTCTCCGGGGCAAAATCAGATACGCAGTATTTT.

This rearrangement joins TRBV15 to TRBJ2-3; D gene ambiguous. CDR1 and CDR2 from the germline V gene are LNHNV and YYDKDF (reference sequence). Trimming pared 4 bases from V and 8 bases from J, leaving 13 bases between. CDR3 length equals 13 residues. This CDR3 reads CATSKEMRSTQYF. The CDR3 nucleotides are TGTGCCACCAGCAAGGAGATGCGGAGTACGCAGTATTTT.

This clone was detected a few times. The V gene is TRBV9, the J gene TRBJ2-2, with no clear D. CDR3 length: 13 amino acids. CDR1 is SGDLS, CDR2 YYNGEE, per germline. V shed 1 base and J shed 3 bases, with 4 bases lying between them. The CDR3 DNA follows: TGTGCCAGCAGCGTATGGGACACCGGGGAGCTGTTTTTT. Translation: CASSVWDTGELFF. Supplemented by reference TRBV9 and TRBJ2-2, the full variable domain reads DSGVTQTPKHLITATGQRVTLRCSPRSGDLSVYWYQQSLDQGLQFLIQYYNGEERAKGNILERFSAQQFPDLHSELNLSSLELGDSALYFCASSVWDTGELFFGEGSRLTVL.

The chain recombines TRBV7-2 with TRBJ2-5; D not certain. The CDR3 is 16 residues long. V was clipped by 8 bases and J by 0 bases, with 19 bases between them. Germline CDR1 reads SGHTA; CDR2 reads FQGNSA. The CDR3, as DNA: TGTGCCAGCTTACCATTACCCCCCGGGTACCAAGAGACCCAGTACTTC. It encodes CASLPLPPGYQETQYF.

The CDR3 DNA is TGTGCCAGCAGTGAATCCACAGGATGGCAGCCCCAGCATTTT. This sequence encodes CASSESTGWQPQHF. This chain uses TRBV6-1 with TRBJ1-5; TRBD1 might be the D (5 bases). Germline CDR1 is MNHNS and CDR2 is SASEGT. This CDR3 has 14 amino acids. Trimming pared 2 bases from V and 7 bases from J, leaving 12 bases between.

The genes are TRBV13 and TRBJ2-3; 8 bases line up with TRBD2. Per the germline V gene, CDR1 is PRHDT and CDR2 is FYEKMQ (reference sequence). V lost 3 bases to trimming and J lost 6 bases; unmatched junction nucleotides: 14. This CDR3 region has 17 residues. The CDR3: CASSFLNRGGLMDTQYF. CDR3 DNA sequence: TGTGCCAGCAGCTTCCTAAATCGGGGGGGCCTCATGGATACGCAGTATTTT.

V gene TRBV21-1 combines with J gene TRBJ2-6; the table calls TRBD2, which could not be checked here. TRBV21-1 is deemed a pseudogene. The CDR3 extends over 17 amino acids. CDR3 in amino acids: CASSGSGSSPGANVLTF. DNA for the CDR3: TGTGCCAGCAGCGGCAGCGGGAGCTCCCCTGGGGCCAACGTCCTGACTTTC.

V usage is TRBV5-1 and J usage is TRBJ2-2; tentative D call: TRBD2 (5 bases). The CDR3 consists of 14 residues. V lost 0 bases to trimming and J lost 6 bases, with 9 bases between them. Germline values: CDR1 SGHRS, CDR2 YFSETQ. This chain's CDR3 is CASSLGTHAGELFF. The CDR3, as DNA: TGCGCCAGCAGCTTGGGGACTCACGCCGGGGAGCTGTTTTTT.

Only one count was recorded for this clone. The chain uses TRBV2 and TRBJ1-2, with D uncertain. Trimming stripped 1 base from V and 4 bases from J, with 4 bases between. The CDR3 loop spans 12 amino acids. Germline loops: CDR1 SNHLY, CDR2 FYNNEI. The CDR3 DNA reads as TGTGCCAGCAGTGAAGAGTTCTATGGCTACACCTTC. It is translated as CASSEEFYGYTF.

This clone was counted a single time. V gene TRBV5-1 combines with J gene TRBJ2-3; tentative D call: TRBD2 (6 bases). The V and J ends lost 4 bases and 2 bases respectively, with 23 bases between them. The CDR3 is made up of 18 amino acids. Germline V lookup: CDR1 SGHRS, CDR2 YFSETQ. Here the CDR3 reads CASSPRLETRSNTDTQYF. CDR3 coding DNA: TGCGCCAGCAGCCCGAGACTAGAAACTCGAAGCAACACAGATACGCAGTATTTT.

The V gene is TRBV7-9, the J gene TRBJ2-1; TRBD1 matches 11 bases. V shed 3 bases, J shed 2 bases, and the junction held 3 bases outside the gene matches. In germline, CDR1 is SEHNR, CDR2 FQNEAQ (reference sequence). The CDR3 spans 16 residues. CDR3 amino acids: CASSFADRGPYNEQFF. CDR3 nucleotides: TGTGCCAGCAGCTTCGCGGACAGGGGGCCCTACAATGAGCAGTTCTTC.

This chain joins TRBV7-2 and TRBJ2-2; 7 nucleotides align to TRBD2. This CDR3 has 15 residues. The V segment lost 4 bases and the J segment 8 bases; nucleotides outside the gene matches: 10. Germline values: CDR1 SGHTA, CDR2 FQGNSA. The CDR3 loop is CASSSHQGLLGELFF. CDR3 coding DNA: TGTGCCAGCAGCTCACACCAGGGACTACTGGGGGAGCTGTTTTTT.

This clone was seen a single time. This rearrangement joins TRBV19 to TRBJ1-1; D unclear. The CDR3 has 14 amino acids. V was trimmed by 7 bases and J by 4 bases, leaving 16 bases between them. Germline assignment: CDR1 LNHDA and CDR2 SQIVND (reference sequence). The CDR3 loop reads CASKGFRSPTEAFF. The CDR3 region has the DNA TGTGCCAGTAAGGGATTTAGGTCCCCCACTGAAGCTTTCTTT.

On this clone itself: A junction end diverges from the germline sequence, so it may reflect a read error. V is TRBV7-7 and J is TRBJ1-1, with no clear D. Germline V gene data show CDR1 as SSHAT and CDR2 as FNYEAQ (reference sequence). This CDR3 has 13 amino acids. The CDR3 is CASSLSPATEAFF. In DNA, the CDR3 is TGTGCTAGCAGCTTAAGTCCGGCCACTGAAGCTTTCTTT.

The chain couples TRBV28 to TRBJ1-5, with no clear D. CDR1 is MDHEN, CDR2 SYDVKM, per germline. V lost 6 bases and J lost 7, with 13 bases in between. The CDR3 loop spans 13 amino acids. CDR3 nucleotide sequence: TGTGCCAGCAGCACCCTTTCCGGGCAGCCCCAGCATTTT. This codes for CASSTLSGQPQHF.

The V and J genes are TRBV30 and TRBJ2-3; 8 bases match TRBD2. This CDR3 contains 14 residues. V lost 3 bases, J lost 3 bases, and 5 bases stayed unmatched. Per the germline V gene, CDR1 is GTSNPN and CDR2 is SVGIG (reference sequence). CDR3 nucleotide sequence: TGTGCCTGGAGGGGACTAGTGGTAACAGATACGCAGTATTTT. It encodes CAWRGLVVTDTQYF.

The J gene is TRBJ1-5, the V gene TRBV2, with D tentatively TRBD1 (5 bases). The CDR3 is 14 amino acids. V shed 2 bases and J shed 7 bases, with 12 bases lying between them. Germline-derived CDR1 and CDR2 are SNHLY and FYNNEI. Written as DNA, the CDR3 is TGTGCCAGCAGTGAACTTGGGGGAAGCCAGCCCCAGCATTTT. This sequence encodes CASSELGGSQPQHF.

CDR3 residues: CAGSRQDTYEQYF. CDR3 nucleotides: TGTGCCGGCTCACGACAGGATACCTACGAGCAGTACTTC. The chain employs TRBV2 and TRBJ2-7, with D perhaps TRBD1 (6 bases). Trimming took 11 bases from V and 2 from J, leaving 16 bases between them. Germline V gives CDR1 SNHLY, CDR2 FYNNEI. CDR3 length equals 13 residues.

V usage is TRBV19 and J usage is TRBJ1-5, with TRBD1 matching over 11 bases. J lost 1 base, V lost 5 bases, and 10 bases had no gene match. Germline CDR1 LNHDA, CDR2 SQIVND (reference sequence). CDR3 size: 18 residues. The CDR3 protein is CASSPGTGGMVSNQPQHF. CDR3 nucleotide sequence: TGTGCCAGTAGTCCCGGGACAGGGGGAATGGTAAGCAATCAGCCCCAGCATTTT.